This T cell receptor beta chain comes out of a study of T-cell memory formation after mild COVID-19. TCRdb re-called the 5' RACE reads through MiXCR, storing one row per CDR3 protein. The sample yields under 250,000 distinct CDR3 sequences, roughly 9.4% seen once. At least ten counts were recorded for this clonotype. After removal of 1 base from V and 1 base from J, the junction contained 4 bases not matched to a gene. Germline lookup yields CDR1 SGHKS and CDR2 YYEKEE (reference sequence). The CDR3 totals 16 residues. The TCR sequence derives from a young man who had mild COVID-19 (a few samples of this study predate the infection). Cell type and time point are not known. The material sequenced was PBMCs or a T cell subset sorted from them (not recorded which). This chain joins TRBV5-5 and TRBJ2-5; 10 bases match TRBD2. The CDR3 is CASSLLLAGLQETQYF. CDR3 bases: TGTGCCAGCAGCTTGTTACTAGCGGGGCTCCAAGAGACCCAGTACTTC.